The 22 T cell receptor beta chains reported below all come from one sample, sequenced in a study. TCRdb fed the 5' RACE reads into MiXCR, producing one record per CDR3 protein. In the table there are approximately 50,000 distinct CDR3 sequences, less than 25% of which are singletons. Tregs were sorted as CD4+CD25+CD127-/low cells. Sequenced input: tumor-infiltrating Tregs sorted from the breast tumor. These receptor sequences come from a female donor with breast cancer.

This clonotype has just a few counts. The CDR3 loop reads CATSGTSGYNEQFF. In nucleotides, the CDR3 is TGTGCCACATCCGGGACTAGCGGATACAATGAGCAGTTCTTC. V gene TRBV10-3 combines with J gene TRBJ2-1; 11 bases align to TRBD2. The CDR3 runs to 14 residues. The germline V gene has CDR1 ENHRY and CDR2 SYGVKD. Trimming at V came to 10 bases and at J to 4 bases, leaving 6 bases not matched to a gene.

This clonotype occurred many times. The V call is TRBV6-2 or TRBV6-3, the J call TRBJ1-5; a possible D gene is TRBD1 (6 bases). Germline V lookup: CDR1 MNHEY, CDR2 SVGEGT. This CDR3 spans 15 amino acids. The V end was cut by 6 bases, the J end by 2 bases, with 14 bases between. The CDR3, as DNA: TGTGCCAGCAGCCTCGGGGGGGCGGGCAATCAGCCCCAGCATTTT. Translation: CASSLGGAGNQPQHF.

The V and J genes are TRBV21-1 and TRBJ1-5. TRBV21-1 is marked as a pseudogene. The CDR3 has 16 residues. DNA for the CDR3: TGTGCCAGCAGCAAAGAGTCGGGGAACAGAAATCAGCCCCAGCATTTT. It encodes CASSKESGNRNQPQHF.

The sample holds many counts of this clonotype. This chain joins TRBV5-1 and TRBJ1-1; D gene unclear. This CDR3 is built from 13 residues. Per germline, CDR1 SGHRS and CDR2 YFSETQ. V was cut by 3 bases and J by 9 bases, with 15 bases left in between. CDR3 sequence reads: CASSSSGWAKAFF. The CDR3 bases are TGCGCCAGCAGCTCTTCAGGTTGGGCGAAAGCTTTCTTT.

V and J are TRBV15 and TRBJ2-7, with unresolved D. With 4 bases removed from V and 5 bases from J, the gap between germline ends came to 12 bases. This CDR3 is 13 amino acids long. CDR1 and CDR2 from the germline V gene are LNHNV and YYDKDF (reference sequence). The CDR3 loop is CATSTGPKNEQYF. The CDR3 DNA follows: TGTGCCACCAGCACAGGACCTAAAAACGAGCAGTACTTC.

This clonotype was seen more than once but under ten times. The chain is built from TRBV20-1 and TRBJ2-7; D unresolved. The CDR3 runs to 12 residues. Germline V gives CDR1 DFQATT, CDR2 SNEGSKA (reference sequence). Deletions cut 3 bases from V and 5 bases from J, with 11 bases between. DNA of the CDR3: TGCAGTGCTAGCCTGATAAGGGACGAGCAGTACTTC. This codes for CSASLIRDEQYF.

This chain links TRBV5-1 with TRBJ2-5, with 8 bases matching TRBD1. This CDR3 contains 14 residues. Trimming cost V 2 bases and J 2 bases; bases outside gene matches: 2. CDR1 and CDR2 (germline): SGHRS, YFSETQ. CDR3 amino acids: CASSFRDRQETQYF. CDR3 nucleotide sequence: TGCGCCAGCAGCTTCCGGGACAGGCAAGAGACCCAGTACTTC. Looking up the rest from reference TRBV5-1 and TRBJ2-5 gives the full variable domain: KAGVTQTPRYLIKTRGQQVTLSCSPISGHRSVSWYQQTPGQGLQFLFEYFSETQRNKGNFPGRFSGRQFSNSRSEMNVSTLELGDSALYLCASSFRDRQETQYFGPGTRLLVL.

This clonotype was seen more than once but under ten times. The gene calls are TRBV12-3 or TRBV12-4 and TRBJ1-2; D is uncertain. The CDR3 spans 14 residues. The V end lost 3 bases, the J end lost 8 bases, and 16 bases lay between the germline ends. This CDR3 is CASSLVPPLEGYTF. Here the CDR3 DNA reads TGTGCCAGCAGTTTGGTACCTCCCTTGGAGGGCTACACCTTC.

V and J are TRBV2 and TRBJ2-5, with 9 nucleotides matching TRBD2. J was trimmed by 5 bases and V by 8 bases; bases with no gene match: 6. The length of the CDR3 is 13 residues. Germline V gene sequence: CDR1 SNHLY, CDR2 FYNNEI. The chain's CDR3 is CASAGGRTETQYF. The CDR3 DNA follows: TGTGCCAGCGCGGGAGGGCGGACGGAGACCCAGTACTTC.

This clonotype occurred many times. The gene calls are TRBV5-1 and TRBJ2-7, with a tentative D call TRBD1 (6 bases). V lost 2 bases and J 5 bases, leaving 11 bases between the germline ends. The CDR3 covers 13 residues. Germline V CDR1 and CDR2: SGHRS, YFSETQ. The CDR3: CASSLGQRDEQYF. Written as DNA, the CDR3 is TGCGCCAGCAGCTTAGGACAGCGAGACGAGCAGTACTTC.

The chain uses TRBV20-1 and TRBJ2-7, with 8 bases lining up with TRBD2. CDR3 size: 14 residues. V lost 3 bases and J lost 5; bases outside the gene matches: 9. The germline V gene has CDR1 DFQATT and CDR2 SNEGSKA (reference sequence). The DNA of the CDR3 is TGCAGTGCTAGGAGGCCGGGAGGGACCGACGAGCAGTACTTC. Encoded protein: CSARRPGGTDEQYF.

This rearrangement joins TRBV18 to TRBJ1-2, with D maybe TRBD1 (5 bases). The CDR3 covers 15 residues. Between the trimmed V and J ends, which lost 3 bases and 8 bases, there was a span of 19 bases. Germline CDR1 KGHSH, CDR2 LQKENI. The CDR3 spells CASSPTGGSTKGYTF. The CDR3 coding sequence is TGTGCCAGCTCACCGACCGGGGGATCGACTAAAGGCTACACCTTC.

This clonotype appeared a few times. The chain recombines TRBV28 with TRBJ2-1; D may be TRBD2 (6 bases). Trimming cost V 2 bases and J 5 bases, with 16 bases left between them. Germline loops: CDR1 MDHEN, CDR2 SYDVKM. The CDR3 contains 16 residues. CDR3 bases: TGTGCCAGCAGTTTAACTAGCCCATACTTAAACAATGAGCAGTTCTTC. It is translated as CASSLTSPYLNNEQFF.

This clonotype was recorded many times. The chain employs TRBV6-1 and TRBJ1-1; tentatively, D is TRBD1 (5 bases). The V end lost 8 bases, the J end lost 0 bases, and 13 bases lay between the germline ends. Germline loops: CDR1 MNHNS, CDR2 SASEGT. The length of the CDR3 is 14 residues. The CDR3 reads CASEAGTMNTEAFF. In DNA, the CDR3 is TGTGCCAGCGAGGCAGGGACCATGAACACTGAAGCTTTCTTT.

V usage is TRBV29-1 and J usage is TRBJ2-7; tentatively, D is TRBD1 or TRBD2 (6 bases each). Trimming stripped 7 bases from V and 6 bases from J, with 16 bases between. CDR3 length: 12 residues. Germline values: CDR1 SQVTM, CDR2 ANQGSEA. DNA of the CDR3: TGCAGCGCGGCCGGCAGGGGAGGCGAGCAGTACTTC. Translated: CSAAGRGGEQYF.

The CDR3 protein is CASKGTGGAGANVLTF. The CDR3 DNA follows: TGTGCCAGCAAGGGGACAGGGGGCGCTGGGGCCAACGTCCTGACTTTC. This chain joins TRBV3-1 and TRBJ2-6; 12 bases are shared with TRBD1. Germline V gene sequence: CDR1 LGHDT, CDR2 YNNKEL (reference sequence). The V and J ends lost 7 bases and 2 bases, in that order; junction bases with no gene match: 3. There are 16 residues in the CDR3.

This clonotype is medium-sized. The DNA for the CDR3 is TGTGCCAGCACTAGGACAGGGAACACTGAAGCTTTCTTT. This gives the protein CASTRTGNTEAFF. The rearrangement joins TRBV2 to TRBJ1-1; 7 bases align to TRBD1. The CDR3 is made up of 13 amino acids. Germline CDR1 is SNHLY and CDR2 is FYNNEI. Trimming cost V 7 bases and J 1 base; bases outside gene matches: 3. Drawing the rest from reference TRBV2 and TRBJ1-1, the complete variable domain is EPEVTQTPSHQVTQMGQEVILRCVPISNHLYFYWYRQILGQKVEFLVSFYNNEISEKSEIFDDQFSVERPDGSNFTLKIRSTKLEDSAMYFCASTRTGNTEAFFGQGTRLTVV.

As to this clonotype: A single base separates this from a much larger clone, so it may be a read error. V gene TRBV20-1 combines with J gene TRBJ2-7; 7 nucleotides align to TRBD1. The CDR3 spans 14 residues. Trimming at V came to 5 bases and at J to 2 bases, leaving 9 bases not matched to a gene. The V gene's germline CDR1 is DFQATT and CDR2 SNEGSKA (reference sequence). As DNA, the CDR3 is TGCAGTGCTGAGTCCGGGACAGTGACCTACGAGCAGTACTTC. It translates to CSAESGTVTYEQYF.

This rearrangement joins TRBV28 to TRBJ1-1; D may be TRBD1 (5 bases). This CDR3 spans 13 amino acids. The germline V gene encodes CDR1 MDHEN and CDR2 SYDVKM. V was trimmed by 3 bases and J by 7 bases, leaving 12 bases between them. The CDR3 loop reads CASSLRGESEAFF. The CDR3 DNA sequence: TGTGCCAGCAGTTTGAGAGGGGAAAGTGAAGCTTTCTTT.

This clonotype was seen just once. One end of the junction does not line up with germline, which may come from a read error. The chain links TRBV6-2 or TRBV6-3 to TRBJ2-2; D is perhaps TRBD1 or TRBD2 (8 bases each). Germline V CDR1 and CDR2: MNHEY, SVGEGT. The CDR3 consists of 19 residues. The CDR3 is CASKPPRTGTTSVAGGLFF. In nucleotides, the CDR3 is TGTGCCAGCAAACCACCGAGGACAGGGACGACTAGCGTGGCCGGGGGGCTGTTTTTT.

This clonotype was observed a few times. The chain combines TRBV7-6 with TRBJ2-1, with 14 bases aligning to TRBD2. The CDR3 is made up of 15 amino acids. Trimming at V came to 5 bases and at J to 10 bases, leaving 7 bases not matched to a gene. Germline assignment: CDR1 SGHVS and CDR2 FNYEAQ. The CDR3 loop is CASSQGLAGVREQFF. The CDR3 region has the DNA TGTGCCAGCAGCCAGGGACTAGCGGGGGTCCGGGAGCAGTTCTTC. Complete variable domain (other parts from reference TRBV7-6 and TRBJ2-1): GAGVSQSPRYKVTKRGQDVALRCDPISGHVSLYWYRQALGQGPEFLTYFNYEAQQDKSGLPNDRFSAERPEGSISTLTIQRTEQRDSAMYRCASSQGLAGVREQFFGPGTRLTVL.

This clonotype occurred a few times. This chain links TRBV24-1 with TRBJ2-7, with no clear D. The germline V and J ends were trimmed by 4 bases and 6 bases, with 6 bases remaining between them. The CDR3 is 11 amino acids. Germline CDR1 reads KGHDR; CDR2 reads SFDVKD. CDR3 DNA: TGTGCCACCAGTGACCTCCGCGAGCAGTACTTC. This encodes CATSDLREQYF.